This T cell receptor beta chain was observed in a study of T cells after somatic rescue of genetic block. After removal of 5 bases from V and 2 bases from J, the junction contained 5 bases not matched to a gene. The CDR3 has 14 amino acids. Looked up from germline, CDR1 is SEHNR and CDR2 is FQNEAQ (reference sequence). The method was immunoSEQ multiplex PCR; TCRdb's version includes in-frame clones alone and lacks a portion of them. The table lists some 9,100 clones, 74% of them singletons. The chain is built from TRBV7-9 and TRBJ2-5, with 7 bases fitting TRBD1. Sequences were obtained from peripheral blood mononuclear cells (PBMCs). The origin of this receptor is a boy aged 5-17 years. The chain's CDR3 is CASSPGQMQETQYF. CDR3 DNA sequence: TGTGCCAGCAGCCCGGGACAGATGCAAGAGACCCAGTACTTC.